The 29 T cell receptor beta chains below were found in one sample sequenced in a study of blood T cell repertoires in COVID-19. Some clones are missing from TCRdb's copy, which holds only in-frame ones; the method was immunoSEQ multiplex PCR. Of about 220,000 clones listed, 83% are singletons. Material for sequencing was PBMCs or T cells enriched from blood (not recorded which). The receptors come from a woman between 45 and 65 years old who had been exposed to COVID-19.

This clone occurred a few times. The CDR3 nucleotides read TGTGCCAGCAGCTTAGTTGGGGGACTTCGGAATCAGCCCCAGCATTTT. Its protein is CASSLVGGLRNQPQHF. V gene TRBV11-2 combines with J gene TRBJ1-5; D is possibly TRBD1 (5 bases). This CDR3 has 16 amino acids. Germline V CDR1 and CDR2: SGHAT, FQNNGV. Trimming took 1 base from V and 4 from J, leaving 14 bases between them.

The chain links TRBV12-3 or TRBV12-4 to TRBJ1-1, with D tentatively TRBD1 (5 bases). The ends were cut back, 6 bases at V and 1 base at J, with 9 bases in the middle. The CDR3 has 13 amino acids. CDR3 nucleotide sequence: TGTGCCAGCAGCTCCGGACAGAACACTGAAGCTTTCTTT. Translation: CASSSGQNTEAFF.

This clone was recorded once. The V gene is TRBV15, the J gene TRBJ2-7; D is unclear. Germline assignment: CDR1 LNHNV and CDR2 YYDKDF (reference sequence). Trimming took off 3 bases at V and 3 bases at J, with 9 bases between the two ends. The CDR3 has 13 residues. The CDR3 region is CATSRLLGYEQYF. CDR3 nucleotides: TGTGCCACCAGCAGGCTACTTGGCTACGAGCAGTACTTC.

The chain recombines TRBV5-1 with TRBJ2-5, with 10 bases lining up with TRBD1. Germline V CDR1 and CDR2: SGHRS, YFSETQ. The CDR3 loop spans 16 amino acids. V lost 3 bases to trimming and J lost 3 bases; unmatched junction nucleotides: 8. CDR3 in amino acids: CASSWVGTGAKETQYF. CDR3 in DNA: TGCGCCAGCAGCTGGGTGGGGACAGGGGCTAAAGAGACCCAGTACTTC.

The genes are TRBV2 and TRBJ1-3, with unresolved D. V lost 3 bases to trimming and J lost 0 bases, with 3 bases between them. Germline V gene data show CDR1 as SNHLY and CDR2 as FYNNEI. The CDR3 spans 13 residues. The DNA of the CDR3 is TGTGCCAGCAGTGAGGCCTCTGGAAACACCATATATTTT. Translated: CASSEASGNTIYF.

This clone was counted a single time. The chain has TRBV7-9 and TRBJ2-7; D ambiguous. Trimming removed 0 bases from V and 6 bases from J, with 9 bases in between. The CDR3 runs to 13 residues. Per the germline V gene, CDR1 is SEHNR and CDR2 is FQNEAQ (reference sequence). In nucleotides, the CDR3 is TGTGCCAGCAGCTTAGCGAGCCCCCTCGAGCAGTACTTC. Residues: CASSLASPLEQYF.

This clone was recorded a few times. The chain joins TRBV10-3 to TRBJ1-6; unclear D gene. This CDR3 is 14 amino acids long. From germline, CDR1 is ENHRY and CDR2 SYGVKD. V dropped 3 bases and J dropped 4 bases, with 7 bases sitting between them. CDR3 nucleotide sequence: TGTGCCATCAGTGAAGGGAGTTATAATTCACCCCTCCACTTT. This sequence encodes CAISEGSYNSPLHF.

This chain joins TRBV7-9 and TRBJ2-1; D may be TRBD2 (6 bases). Per germline, CDR1 SEHNR and CDR2 FQNEAQ (reference sequence). V was cut by 3 bases and J by 5 bases, with 17 bases left in between. The CDR3 sequence is 16 residues long. The CDR3: CASSLGLTTVHNEQFF. The CDR3 nucleotides read TGTGCCAGCAGCTTGGGACTGACTACCGTCCACAATGAGCAGTTCTTC.

V is TRBV7-6 and J is TRBJ2-3, with 9 bases lining up with TRBD2. Losses at the gene ends were 6 bases for V and 6 bases for J; bases not matched to a gene: 7. The CDR3 has 14 residues. Per germline, CDR1 SGHVS and CDR2 FNYEAQ. Written as DNA, the CDR3 is TGTGCCAGCAGTAAGCGGGGGGAAGCGGATACGCAGTATTTT. It is translated as CASSKRGEADTQYF.

This clone came up a few times. CDR3 sequence reads: CASSPGVAGYNEQFF. The CDR3 DNA reads TGTGCCAGCAGTCCCGGGGTAGCGGGCTACAATGAGCAGTTCTTC. V and J are TRBV27 and TRBJ2-1; TRBD2 aligns across 7 bases. Germline assignment: CDR1 MNHEY and CDR2 SMNVEV (reference sequence). The CDR3 extends over 15 amino acids. V was pared by 5 bases and J by 3 bases, with 7 bases of the junction left unmatched.

In this sample, this clone turned up once. The chain joins TRBV2 to TRBJ1-4, with 7 positions matching TRBD1. Germline V gene lookup returns CDR1 SNHLY and CDR2 FYNNEI. The J segment lost 8 bases and the V segment lost 7 bases, leaving 7 bases of the junction unmatched. The CDR3 loop spans 13 amino acids. CDR3 DNA: TGTGCCAGCAAGGGTAGACAGGGAGAAAAACTGTTTTTT. This gives the protein CASKGRQGEKLFF.

This clone was recorded a few times. The CDR3 nucleotides read TGTGCCAGCAGCGGCGGGGGAGGACTTGAAGCTTTCTTT. Translation gives CASSGGGGLEAFF. The chain carries TRBV28 and TRBJ1-1; D is possibly TRBD1 (5 bases). Trimming took off 6 bases at V and 7 bases at J, with 15 bases between the two ends. The germline CDR1 and CDR2 sequences are MDHEN and SYDVKM. The CDR3 loop spans 13 amino acids.

The chain employs TRBV3-1 (or the pseudogene TRBV3-2) and TRBJ2-2; 9 bases are shared with TRBD2. Per germline, CDR1 LGHDT and CDR2 YNNKEL (reference sequence). The CDR3 has 16 residues. Trimming cost V 0 bases and J 5 bases; bases outside gene matches: 4. CDR3 DNA: TGTGCCAGCAGCCAAGATTTGAGCGGGGGGACCGGGGAGCTGTTTTTT. It specifies CASSQDLSGGTGELFF.

There are a few counts of this clone. The chain has TRBV5-1 and TRBJ1-6; D perhaps matches TRBD1 (5 bases). The germline V gene encodes CDR1 SGHRS and CDR2 YFSETQ. The CDR3 extends over 18 amino acids. Trimming cost V 0 bases and J 7 bases, with 20 bases left between them. The CDR3 loop reads CASSLATTPGLGNSPLHF. Here the CDR3 DNA reads TGCGCCAGCAGCTTGGCAACTACCCCAGGGTTGGGGAATTCACCCCTCCACTTT.

This chain links TRBV18 with TRBJ1-5; D is possibly TRBD1 (5 bases). Germline lookup yields CDR1 KGHSH and CDR2 LQKENI. The CDR3 is made up of 14 amino acids. Trimming left V 8 bases short and J 4 bases short, with 15 bases between. CDR3 sequence reads: CASASQGANQPQHF. The CDR3 region has the DNA TGTGCCAGCGCTAGTCAGGGTGCAAATCAGCCCCAGCATTTT. The full variable domain, its missing parts supplied by reference TRBV18 and TRBJ1-5, is NAGVMQNPRHLVRRRGQEARLRCSPMKGHSHVYWYRQLPEEGLKFMVYLQKENIIDESGMPKERFSAEFPKEGPSILRIQQVVRGDSAAYFCASASQGANQPQHFGDGTRLSIL.

Only a few counts were recorded for this clone. The CDR3 coding sequence is TGTGCCAGCAGCTTATCTGAGTCGCGTGGTCGGACGGAGGGTAATAGGGAGTTCTTC. As protein: CASSLSESRGRTEGNREFF. V usage is TRBV7-8 and J usage is TRBJ2-1; D is perhaps TRBD2 (6 bases). Germline V gives CDR1 SGHVS, CDR2 FQNEAQ. Trimming stripped 2 bases from V and 14 bases from J, with 34 bases between. The CDR3 runs to 19 residues.

The chain links TRBV7-3 to TRBJ1-1; no reliable D call. Germline V gives CDR1 SGHTA, CDR2 FQGTGA. V dropped 5 bases and J dropped 11 bases, with 18 bases sitting between them. The CDR3 totals 13 residues. This chain's CDR3 is CASSDRVRGEAFF. The CDR3 DNA reads TGTGCCAGCAGCGACCGAGTACGAGGAGAGGCTTTCTTT.

The chain recombines TRBV6-5 with TRBJ1-2, with TRBD1 matching 9 bases. V was clipped by 0 bases and J by 4 bases; unmatched bases: 6. This CDR3 region has 16 residues. From germline, CDR1 is MNHEY and CDR2 SVGAGI. The chain's CDR3 is CASSYSMMGQGYGYTF. In nucleotides, the CDR3 is TGTGCCAGCAGTTACTCGATGATGGGACAGGGCTATGGCTACACCTTC.

V is TRBV30 and J is TRBJ1-5, with 9 bases aligning to TRBD1. Germline CDR1 and CDR2: GTSNPN and SVGIG (reference sequence). V dropped 3 bases and J dropped 3; count of bases not matched to a gene: 6. The CDR3 covers 15 residues. Written as DNA, the CDR3 is TGTGCCTGGAGCCGGGACAGGGTTTACAATCAGCCCCAGCATTTT. Translation: CAWSRDRVYNQPQHF. Full variable domain (missing parts from reference TRBV30 and TRBJ1-5): SQTIHQWPATLVQPVGSPLSLECTVEGTSNPNLYWYRQAAGRGLQLLFYSVGIGQISSEVPQNLSASRPQDRQFILSSKKLLLSDSGFYLCAWSRDRVYNQPQHFGDGTRLSIL.

This clone turned up a few times. This chain joins TRBV2 and TRBJ1-1; a weak D match, TRBD1 (6 bases). The V gene lost 11 bases and the J gene lost 5 bases, with 18 bases spanning the gap. Looked up from germline, CDR1 is SNHLY and CDR2 is FYNNEI. CDR3 length: 13 residues. CDR3 nucleotides: TGTGCCGGTGGTGGGGGCGGATGGACTGAAGCTTTCTTT. Amino acid sequence: CAGGGGGWTEAFF.

The chain recombines TRBV5-1 with TRBJ2-6; 9 nucleotides align to TRBD1. The germline V gene encodes CDR1 SGHRS and CDR2 YFSETQ. This CDR3 spans 20 amino acids. The V gene end was trimmed by 0 bases and the J gene end by 0 bases; junction bases not matched to a gene: 10. Here the CDR3 reads CASSLAGTGLDSSGANVLTF. CDR3 in DNA: TGCGCCAGCAGCTTGGCCGGGACAGGGTTAGACAGCTCTGGGGCCAACGTCCTGACTTTC.

As regards this clone: A much more abundant neighbour one base away suggests this may be a read error. Other DNA sequences in the sample encode the same CDR3. V gene TRBV5-5 combines with J gene TRBJ1-5; tentative D call: TRBD1 (5 bases). V lost 2 bases, J lost 0 bases, and 9 bases lay in between. Germline-derived CDR1 and CDR2 are SGHKS and YYEKEE (reference sequence). The CDR3 length is 15 residues. CDR3 bases: TGTGCCAGCAGCTTCCAGGGAGGTAGCAATCAGCCCCAGCATTTT. It translates to CASSFQGGSNQPQHF.

This rearrangement joins TRBV5-4 to TRBJ2-2, with a possible D match to TRBD2 (5 bases). Germline V CDR1 and CDR2: SGHNT, YYREEE (reference sequence). Deletions cut 3 bases from V and 0 bases from J, with 6 bases between. The CDR3 spans 14 residues. The CDR3 region has the DNA TGTGCCAGCAGCTCGGGGTCGAACACCGGGGAGCTGTTTTTT. Translating it yields CASSSGSNTGELFF.

CDR3 loop: CASSLAWTGNTEAFF. The DNA of the CDR3 is TGTGCCAGCAGCTTAGCCTGGACAGGGAACACTGAAGCTTTCTTT. V and J are TRBV7-8 and TRBJ1-1; 7 bases agree with TRBD1. CDR1 is SGHVS and CDR2 is FQNEAQ in the germline V gene. After removal of 0 bases from V and 1 base from J, the junction contained 2 bases not matched to a gene. There are 15 residues in the CDR3.

V and J are TRBV2 and TRBJ2-5; 13 bases align to TRBD2. This CDR3 spans 15 amino acids. CDR1 and CDR2 (germline): SNHLY, FYNNEI. V lost 1 base and J lost 5; bases outside the gene matches: 1. Here the CDR3 reads CASSEGGLAGETQYF. CDR3 DNA: TGTGCCAGCAGTGAAGGGGGACTAGCGGGGGAGACCCAGTACTTC. Together with reference TRBV2 and TRBJ2-5, the CDR3 gives the full variable domain: EPEVTQTPSHQVTQMGQEVILRCVPISNHLYFYWYRQILGQKVEFLVSFYNNEISEKSEIFDDQFSVERPDGSNFTLKIRSTKLEDSAMYFCASSEGGLAGETQYFGPGTRLLVL.

CDR3 bases: TGTGCCAGTAGTAGTCAGGGTTGGCAGCCCCAGCATTTT. Its protein product is CASSSQGWQPQHF. The chain combines TRBV19 with TRBJ1-5; possible D gene TRBD1, 5 bases. V was cut by 4 bases and J by 7 bases, with 11 bases left in between. Germline V gene lookup returns CDR1 LNHDA and CDR2 SQIVND (reference sequence). The CDR3 extends over 13 amino acids. The variable domain in full, completed from reference TRBV19 and TRBJ1-5, reads DGGITQSPKYLFRKEGQNVTLSCEQNLNHDAMYWYRQDPGQGLRLIYYSQIVNDFQKGDIAEGYSVSREKKESFPLTVTSAQKNPTAFYLCASSSQGWQPQHFGDGTRLSIL.

The gene calls are TRBV4-3 and TRBJ2-3; unclear D gene. The CDR3 sequence is 14 residues long. The V end was cut by 0 bases, the J end by 4 bases, with 8 bases between. The germline V gene has CDR1 LGHNA and CDR2 YSLEER. The CDR3: CASSQDLRSDTQYF. The CDR3 coding sequence is TGCGCCAGCAGCCAAGATCTTCGGTCAGATACGCAGTATTTT.

This clone was observed once. The V gene is TRBV19, the J gene TRBJ1-2; tentative D call: TRBD1 (6 bases). The germline V and J ends were trimmed by 7 bases and 7 bases, with 16 bases remaining between them. Germline CDR1 LNHDA, CDR2 SQIVND (reference sequence). This CDR3 has 13 residues. The CDR3 reads CASIKGDQSGYTF. CDR3 DNA sequence: TGTGCCAGTATTAAGGGGGACCAGAGTGGCTACACCTTC.

The sample holds many counts of this clone. The gene calls are TRBV7-8 and TRBJ1-1; D perhaps matches TRBD1 (5 bases). Germline lookup yields CDR1 SGHVS and CDR2 FQNEAQ. V was clipped by 1 base and J by 4 bases, with 7 bases between them. This CDR3 comprises 13 residues. The CDR3 DNA is TGTGCCAGCAGCTTAGACAGGAGCACTGAAGCTTTCTTT. It is translated as CASSLDRSTEAFF.